The present T cell receptor beta chain was sequenced within a study of preoperative IRX-2 immunotherapy in early breast cancer. Trimming left V 2 bases short and J 3 bases short, with 5 bases between. Germline lookup yields CDR1 ENHRY and CDR2 SYGVKD. This CDR3 is 13 amino acids long. The treatment denotes: preoperative locoregional IRX-2 cytokine immunotherapy. The protocol was immunoSEQ multiplex PCR, while the TCRdb copy is restricted to in-frame clones and leaves out a portion. The sample comprises around 43,000 clones, approximately 80% of which are singletons, and approximately 1% rests with the top ten.

This receptor was identified in a human donor with breast cancer. Material: tumor tissue, obtained after IRX-2 immunotherapy. The gene calls are TRBV10-3 and TRBJ1-3; D gene unclear. CDR3 in DNA: TGTGCCATCAGTGAGGGAGTTGGAAACACCATATATTTT. It encodes CAISEGVGNTIYF.